This note documents a single TCR beta chain sequence. This CDR3 spans 18 amino acids. Per germline, CDR1 SGHTA and CDR2 FQGNSA. V was clipped by 3 bases and J by 5 bases; unmatched bases: 17. Sequenced by immunoSEQ multiplex PCR; TCRdb stores in-frame clones only, minus some. The sample has about 43,000 clones; roughly nine tenths are singletons. This record comes from a study of blood T cell repertoires in COVID-19. Sequenced sample: peripheral blood. The rearrangement links TRBV7-2 to TRBJ2-5; 8 positions match TRBD2. This clonotype was obtained from a woman aged 80 or older with active COVID-19. CDR3 sequence (DNA): TGTGCCAGCAGCTTGTTAGCGGGATTCGGGCTAGCTGGGGAGACCCAGTACTTC. This sequence encodes CASSLLAGFGLAGETQYF.